A single sample gave rise to the 17 T cell receptor beta chains below, sequenced in a study of blood T cell repertoires in COVID-19. Profiling relied on immunoSEQ multiplex PCR, and the TCRdb table lists in-frame clones only, not all of them. The table includes fewer than 250,000 clones, roughly 90% detected once. Sequenced input: PBMCs or T cells enriched from blood (not recorded which). Source of these receptors: a woman in her thirties with acute COVID-19.

The sample holds one count of this clone. The chain uses TRBV10-2 and TRBJ2-7; 8 nucleotides align to TRBD1. Germline V CDR1 and CDR2: WSHSY, SAAADI. This CDR3 region has 13 residues. After removal of 8 bases from V and 6 bases from J, the junction contained 9 bases not matched to a gene. The DNA for the CDR3 is TGCGCCAGCGGCGACAGGGGTTCCGGCGAGCAGTACTTC. Protein sequence: CASGDRGSGEQYF.

The chain uses TRBV12-2 and TRBJ1-2. TRBV12-2 is given as a pseudogene. This CDR3 is 18 amino acids long. The CDR3 region has the DNA TGTGCAAGTCGCTTTGGGGGTAGGGAGGGCCGACCATCCTATGGCTACACCTTC. Residues: CASRFGGREGRPSYGYTF.

V and J are TRBV3-1 (or the pseudogene TRBV3-2) and TRBJ1-3; D is undetermined. The CDR3 length is 15 residues. V lost 4 bases, J lost 0 bases, and 10 bases lay in between. CDR1 LGHDT and CDR2 YNNKEL come from the germline V gene (reference sequence). The CDR3 region has the DNA TGTGCCAGCAGCCCTCGACGGGTCTCTGGAAACACCATATATTTT. As protein: CASSPRRVSGNTIYF.

CDR3 loop: CASSTSSGGGEQYF. In nucleotides, the CDR3 is TGCGCCAGCAGCACATCGTCAGGGGGCGGCGAGCAGTACTTC. The chain is built from TRBV5-1 and TRBJ2-7, with 8 bases matching TRBD1. CDR3 length equals 14 residues. Germline V gene lookup returns CDR1 SGHRS and CDR2 YFSETQ. The trim removed 4 bases at V and 6 bases at J, leaving 9 bases unmatched.

V and J are TRBV15 and TRBJ1-4; 10 bases align to TRBD1. Looked up from germline, CDR1 is LNHNV and CDR2 is YYDKDF (reference sequence). The CDR3 consists of 15 residues. Trimming at V came to 0 bases and at J to 14 bases, leaving 9 bases not matched to a gene. CDR3 DNA: TGTGCCACCAGCAGAGAGGGGACAGGGGTTCCGACGCTGTTTTTT. Protein: CATSREGTGVPTLFF.

The CDR3 loop reads CASSLLASRGYEQYF. DNA for the CDR3: TGCGCCAGCAGCTTGCTGGCCTCACGGGGCTACGAGCAGTACTTC. The J gene is TRBJ2-7, the V gene TRBV5-1; possible D gene TRBD2, 5 bases. In germline, CDR1 is SGHRS, CDR2 YFSETQ. The V gene lost 1 base and the J gene lost 3 bases, with 14 bases spanning the gap. CDR3 length: 15 amino acids.

V and J are TRBV25-1 and TRBJ1-2, with 7 bases matching TRBD1. V shed 4 bases and J 3 bases; nucleotides not matched to a gene: 2. Germline V gene lookup returns CDR1 MGHDK and CDR2 SYGVNS. The CDR3 totals 13 residues. CDR3 in DNA: TGTGCCAGCAGTGGGGGGACAGACTATGGCTACACCTTC. Protein product: CASSGGTDYGYTF.

The rearrangement uses TRBV5-4 and TRBJ2-7; TRBD1 aligns across 8 bases. This CDR3 contains 14 residues. The J segment lost 3 bases and the V segment lost 2 bases, leaving 4 bases of the junction unmatched. Germline V gives CDR1 SGHNT, CDR2 YYREEE (reference sequence). The CDR3, as DNA: TGTGCCAGCAGCTTTGGACAGGGAGACTACGAGCAGTACTTC. Protein: CASSFGQGDYEQYF.

This rearrangement joins TRBV12-3 or TRBV12-4 to TRBJ1-4; 7 positions agree with TRBD1. The CDR3 is made up of 13 amino acids. V was pared by 6 bases and J by 7 bases, with 5 bases of the junction left unmatched. The CDR3 region is CASREGAGEKLFF. As DNA, the CDR3 is TGTGCCAGCAGGGAGGGGGCGGGTGAAAAACTGTTTTTT.

This clone appeared a single time. The chain links TRBV25-1 to TRBJ2-5; TRBD2 aligns across 9 bases. Germline V gives CDR1 MGHDK, CDR2 SYGVNS. The ends lost 3 bases at V and 6 bases at J; junction bases unmatched: 8. The CDR3 extends over 15 amino acids. CDR3 in DNA: TGTGCCAGCAGTGACCTAAGCGGGGGGCAGAAGACCCAGTACTTC. Translated: CASSDLSGGQKTQYF.

The rearrangement links TRBV7-2 to TRBJ1-4; D gene ambiguous. V lost 0 bases to trimming and J lost 4 bases, with 9 bases between them. CDR1 and CDR2 from the germline V gene are SGHTA and FQGNSA. This CDR3 spans 15 amino acids. The CDR3 here is CASSLATTINEKLFF. CDR3 nucleotides: TGTGCCAGCAGCTTAGCCACTACGATTAATGAAAAACTGTTTTTT. Full variable domain (rest looked up from reference TRBV7-2 and TRBJ1-4): GAGVSQSPSNKVTEKGKDVELRCDPISGHTALYWYRQSLGQGLEFLIYFQGNSAPDKSGLPSDRFSAERTGGSVSTLTIQRTQQEDSAVYLCASSLATTINEKLFFGSGTQLSVL.

The CDR3 is CASSPGTGAYGYTF. The CDR3 DNA follows: TGTGCCAGTAGTCCCGGGACAGGGGCCTATGGCTACACCTTC. The chain combines TRBV19 with TRBJ1-2; 10 nucleotides align to TRBD1. This CDR3 is built from 14 residues. The junction had 4 bases not matched to a gene; V was cut back by 5 bases and J by 4 bases. Germline lookup yields CDR1 LNHDA and CDR2 SQIVND (reference sequence).

The chain employs TRBV5-1 and TRBJ2-7; D perhaps matches TRBD1 (6 bases). The CDR3 totals 15 residues. Trimming pared 4 bases from V and 1 base from J, leaving 15 bases between. The V gene's germline CDR1 is SGHRS and CDR2 YFSETQ. In DNA, the CDR3 is TGCGCCAGCAGCGAGGACAGTCGGTGGTCCTACGAGCAGTACTTC. It specifies CASSEDSRWSYEQYF.

The V and J genes are TRBV6-6 and TRBJ2-7; 8 nucleotides agree with TRBD1. In germline, CDR1 is MNHNY, CDR2 SVGAGI (reference sequence). This CDR3 comprises 14 residues. Germline trimming cut 6 bases from V and 2 bases from J; bases unmatched to any gene: 6. This CDR3 is CASSSRQGTYEQYF. The CDR3 DNA reads TGTGCCAGCAGCTCCAGACAGGGGACCTACGAGCAGTACTTC.

CDR3 in DNA: TGCGCCAGCAGCTTTAGCGGGGGGGCCACCCAGACCCAGTACTTC. Its protein is CASSFSGGATQTQYF. The chain links TRBV5-1 to TRBJ2-5, with 11 positions matching TRBD2. This CDR3 contains 15 residues. Trimming cost V 2 bases and J 6 bases; bases outside gene matches: 6. Germline CDR1 and CDR2: SGHRS and YFSETQ.

The chain is built from TRBV10-3 and TRBJ2-7, with a possible D match to TRBD1 (5 bases). This CDR3 has 15 residues. Trimming took off 0 bases at V and 4 bases at J, with 13 bases between the two ends. Germline V gives CDR1 ENHRY, CDR2 SYGVKD. Here the CDR3 DNA reads TGTGCCATCAGTGAGTCGCAAGGGGCAAAGTACGAGCAGTACTTC. Its protein is CAISESQGAKYEQYF.

V is TRBV3-1 (or the pseudogene TRBV3-2) and J is TRBJ1-1, with TRBD1 as a possible D gene (6 bases). The ends were cut back, 5 bases at V and 5 bases at J, with 18 bases in the middle. The CDR3 is made up of 15 amino acids. Germline V CDR1 and CDR2: LGHDT, YNNKEL (reference sequence). The DNA for the CDR3 is TGTGCCAGCAGCTTCCCCTATACAGGGCCTACTGAAGCTTTCTTT. Translating it yields CASSFPYTGPTEAFF.